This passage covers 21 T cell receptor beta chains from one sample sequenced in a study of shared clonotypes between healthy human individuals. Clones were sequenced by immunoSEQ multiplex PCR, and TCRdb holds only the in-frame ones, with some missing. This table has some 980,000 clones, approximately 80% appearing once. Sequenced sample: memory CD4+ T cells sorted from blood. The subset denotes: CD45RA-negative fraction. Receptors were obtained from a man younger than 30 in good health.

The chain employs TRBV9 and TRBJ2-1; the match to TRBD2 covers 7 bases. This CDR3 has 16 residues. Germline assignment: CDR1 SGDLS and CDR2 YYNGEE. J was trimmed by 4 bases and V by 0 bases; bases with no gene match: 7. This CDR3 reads CASSVEAGYYYNEQFF. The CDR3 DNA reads TGTGCCAGCAGCGTAGAAGCGGGATATTATTACAATGAGCAGTTCTTC.

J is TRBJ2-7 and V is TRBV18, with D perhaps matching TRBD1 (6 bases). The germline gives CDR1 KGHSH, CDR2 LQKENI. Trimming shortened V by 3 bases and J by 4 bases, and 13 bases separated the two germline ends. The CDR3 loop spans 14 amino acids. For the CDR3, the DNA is TGTGCCAGCTCACCCGGACAGACACTGTACGAGCAGTACTTC. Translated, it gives CASSPGQTLYEQYF.

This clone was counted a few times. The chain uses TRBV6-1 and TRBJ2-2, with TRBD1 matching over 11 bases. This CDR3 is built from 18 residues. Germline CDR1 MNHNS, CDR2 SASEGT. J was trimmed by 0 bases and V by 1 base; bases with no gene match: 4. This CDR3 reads CASSEVLGQGANTGELFF. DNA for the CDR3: TGTGCCAGCAGTGAAGTCCTGGGACAGGGGGCGAACACCGGGGAGCTGTTTTTT.

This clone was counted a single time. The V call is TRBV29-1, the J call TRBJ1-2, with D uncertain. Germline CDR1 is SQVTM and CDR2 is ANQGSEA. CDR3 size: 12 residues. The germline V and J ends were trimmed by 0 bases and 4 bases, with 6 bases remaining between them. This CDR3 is CSVEEGSYGYTF. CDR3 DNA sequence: TGCAGCGTTGAAGAGGGTTCCTATGGCTACACCTTC.

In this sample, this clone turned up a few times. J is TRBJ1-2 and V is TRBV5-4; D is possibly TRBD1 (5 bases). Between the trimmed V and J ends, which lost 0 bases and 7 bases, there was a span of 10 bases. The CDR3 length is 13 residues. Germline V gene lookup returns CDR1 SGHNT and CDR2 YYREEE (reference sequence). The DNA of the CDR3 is TGTGCCAGCAGCTTGGAGACAGAGGGTGGCTACACCTTC. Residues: CASSLETEGGYTF. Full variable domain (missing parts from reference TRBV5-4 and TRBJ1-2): ETGVTQSPTHLIKTRGQQVTLRCSSQSGHNTVSWYQQALGQGPQFIFQYYREEENGRGNFPPRFSGLQFPNYSSELNVNALELDDSALYLCASSLETEGGYTFGSGTRLTVV.

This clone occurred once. The CDR3 protein is CASSLSRGVGTGELFF. In DNA form, the CDR3 reads TGTGCCAGCAGTTTATCGCGGGGGGTGGGCACCGGGGAGCTGTTTTTT. The J gene is TRBJ2-2, the V gene TRBV28; 8 nucleotides line up with TRBD2. J gave up 4 bases and V 1 base, and 5 bases lay outside the gene matches. Germline CDR1 is MDHEN and CDR2 is SYDVKM. The CDR3 loop spans 16 amino acids.

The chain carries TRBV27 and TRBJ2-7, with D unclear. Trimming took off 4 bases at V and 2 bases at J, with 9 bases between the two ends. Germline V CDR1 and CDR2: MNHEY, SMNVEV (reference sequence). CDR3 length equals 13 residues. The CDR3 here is CASSWNSPYEQYF. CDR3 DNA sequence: TGTGCCAGCAGTTGGAATAGTCCCTACGAGCAGTACTTC.

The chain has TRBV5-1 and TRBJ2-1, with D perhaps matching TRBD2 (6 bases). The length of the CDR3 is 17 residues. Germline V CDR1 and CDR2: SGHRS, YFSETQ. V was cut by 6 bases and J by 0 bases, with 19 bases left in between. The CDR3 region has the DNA TGCGCCAGCACCTCGGGCGGCGGGGCGAGCTCCTACAATGAGCAGTTCTTC. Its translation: CASTSGGGASSYNEQFF. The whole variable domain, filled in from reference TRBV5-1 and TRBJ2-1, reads KAGVTQTPRYLIKTRGQQVTLSCSPISGHRSVSWYQQTPGQGLQFLFEYFSETQRNKGNFPGRFSGRQFSNSRSEMNVSTLELGDSALYLCASTSGGGASSYNEQFFGPGTRLTVL.

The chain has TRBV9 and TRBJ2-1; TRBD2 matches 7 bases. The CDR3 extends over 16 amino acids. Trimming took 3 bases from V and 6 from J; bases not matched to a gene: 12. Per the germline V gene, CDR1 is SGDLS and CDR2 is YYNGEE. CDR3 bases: TGTGCCAGCAGCGCAGGACTAGTAACAACCTTCAATGAGCAGTTCTTC. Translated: CASSAGLVTTFNEQFF.

CDR3 amino acids: CASSLNPYSYNEQFF. The CDR3 nucleotides are TGCGCCAGCAGCTTGAATCCTTACTCCTACAATGAGCAGTTCTTC. The rearrangement links TRBV5-1 to TRBJ2-1; unclear D gene. This CDR3 has 15 residues. CDR1 and CDR2 from the germline V gene are SGHRS and YFSETQ. V was trimmed by 1 base and J by 0 bases, leaving 8 bases between them.

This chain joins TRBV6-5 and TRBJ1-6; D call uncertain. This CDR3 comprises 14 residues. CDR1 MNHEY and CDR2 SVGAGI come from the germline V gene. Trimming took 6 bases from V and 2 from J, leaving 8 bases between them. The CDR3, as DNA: TGTGCCAGCAGGGAAGCGGCCTATAATTCACCCCTCCACTTT. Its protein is CASREAAYNSPLHF.

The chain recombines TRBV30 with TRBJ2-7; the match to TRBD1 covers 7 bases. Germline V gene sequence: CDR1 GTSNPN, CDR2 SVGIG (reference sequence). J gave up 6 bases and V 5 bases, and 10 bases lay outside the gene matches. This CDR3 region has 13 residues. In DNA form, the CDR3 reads TGTGCCTGGGGAGACAGGGTAGGAAGCGAGCAGTACTTC. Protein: CAWGDRVGSEQYF.

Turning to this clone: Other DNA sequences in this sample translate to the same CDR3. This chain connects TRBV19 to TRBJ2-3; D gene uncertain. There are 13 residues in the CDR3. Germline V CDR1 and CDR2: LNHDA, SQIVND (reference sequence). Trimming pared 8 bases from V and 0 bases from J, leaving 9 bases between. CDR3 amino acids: CASRLGSTDTQYF. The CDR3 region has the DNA TGTGCCAGTCGTCTCGGGAGCACAGATACGCAGTATTTT.

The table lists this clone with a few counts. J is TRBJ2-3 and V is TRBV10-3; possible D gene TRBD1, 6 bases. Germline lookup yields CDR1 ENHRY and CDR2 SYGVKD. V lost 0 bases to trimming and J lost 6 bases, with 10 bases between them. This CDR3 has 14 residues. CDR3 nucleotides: TGTGCCATCAGTGAGTCGATTGGGGGCGATACGCAGTATTTT. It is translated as CAISESIGGDTQYF.

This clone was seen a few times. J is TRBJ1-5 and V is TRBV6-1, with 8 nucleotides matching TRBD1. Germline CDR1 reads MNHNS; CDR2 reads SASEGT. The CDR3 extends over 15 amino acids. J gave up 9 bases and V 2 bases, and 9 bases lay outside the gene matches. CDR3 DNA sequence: TGTGCCAGCAGTGAATTAAGGGGCAGGGGGCCGCCCCAGCATTTT. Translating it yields CASSELRGRGPPQHF.

The CDR3 DNA sequence: TGTGCCAGCAGCTTAAGCTTTTCGGGGGCCGGGGAGCTGTTTTTT. It is translated as CASSLSFSGAGELFF. This chain connects TRBV11-2 to TRBJ2-2, with TRBD2 as a possible D gene (6 bases). Trimming removed 2 bases at V and 6 bases at J, with 13 bases between. The CDR3 consists of 15 residues. CDR1 is SGHAT, CDR2 FQNNGV, per germline.

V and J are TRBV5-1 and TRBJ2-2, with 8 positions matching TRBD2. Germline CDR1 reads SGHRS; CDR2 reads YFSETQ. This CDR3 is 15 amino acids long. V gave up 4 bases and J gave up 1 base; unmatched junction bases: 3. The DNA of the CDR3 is TGCGCCAGCAGCCACCTAGCGGGGAACACCGGGGAGCTGTTTTTT. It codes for CASSHLAGNTGELFF.

The CDR3, as DNA: TGTGCCAGCAACCGGGACTACACCGGGGAGCTGTTTTTT. It encodes CASNRDYTGELFF. This chain links TRBV2 with TRBJ2-2, with D possibly TRBD2 on 6 matching bases. There are 13 residues in the CDR3. Germline loops: CDR1 SNHLY, CDR2 FYNNEI. Trimming removed 7 bases at V and 3 bases at J, with 9 bases between.

CDR3 protein: CASSVGGSGETQYF. Here the CDR3 DNA reads TGCGCCAGCAGCGTGGGAGGCAGCGGAGAGACCCAGTACTTC. The rearrangement joins TRBV5-1 to TRBJ2-5; tentatively, D is TRBD2 (6 bases). V lost 4 bases, J lost 4 bases, and 14 bases lay in between. The CDR3 loop spans 14 amino acids. The germline V gene has CDR1 SGHRS and CDR2 YFSETQ.

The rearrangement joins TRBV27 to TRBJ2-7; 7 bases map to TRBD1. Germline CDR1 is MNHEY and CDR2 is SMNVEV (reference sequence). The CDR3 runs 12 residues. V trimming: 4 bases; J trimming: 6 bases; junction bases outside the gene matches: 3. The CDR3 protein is CASSSSGGEQYF. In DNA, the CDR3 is TGTGCCAGCAGTTCTTCAGGGGGCGAGCAGTACTTC.

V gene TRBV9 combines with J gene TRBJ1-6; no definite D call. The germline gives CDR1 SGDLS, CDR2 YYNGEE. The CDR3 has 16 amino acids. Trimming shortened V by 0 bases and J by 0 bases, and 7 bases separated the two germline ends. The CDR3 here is CASSVEASSYNSPLHF. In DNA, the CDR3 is TGTGCCAGCAGCGTAGAAGCCAGCTCCTATAATTCACCCCTCCACTTT.